The T cell receptor delta chain under discussion was sequenced for a study of gamma-delta chains in newborns, infants, children. TCRdb processed the reads again with the CATT caller. Seen here are over 2,000 delta-chain clones, about 1.5% observed once, and the top ten hold 34%. With regard to this clone: A much larger clone lies a single base off, so this may be a read error.

V was clipped by 3 bases and J by 0 bases, with 35 bases between them. The CDR3 consists of 23 residues. Germline CDR1 is TSWWSYY and CDR2 is QGS. The source material was blood. The rearrangement links TRDV1 to TRDJ1; D tentatively fits TRDD2 or TRDD3 (6 bases each). This TCR was recovered from a child who was a newborn, infant or young child, either healthy, febrile or measles-vaccinated (not recorded which). The CDR3 reads CALGETFQQRCGLGTQYTDKLIF. The CDR3 coding sequence is TGTGCTCTTGGGGAGACCTTCCAACAGAGGTGTGGTCTGGGGACACAGTACACCGATAAACTCATCTTT.